This T cell receptor (beta chain) emerged from a study of OX40 agonist ivuxolimab in advanced cancers. Overall study context: Dose-escalation patients' cancers were hepatocellular carcinoma, melanoma, renal cell or head and neck cancer. A mean age of around 63 years, range about 20 to 85, was recorded, and around 85% were male.

This clone occurred once. The table came from immunoSEQ multiplex PCR; TCRdb's copy has only in-frame clones and leaves some out. The table has 100,000 to 150,000 clones, under 95% seen once. Systemic immunosuppression or a history of autoimmune disease excluded patients. This sequence was found in an adult with an advanced solid tumor such as melanoma, head and neck, liver or kidney cancer. The source material was CD4+ or CD8+ T cells sorted from blood, sampled in a trial of the OX40 agonist ivuxolimab.

The CDR3 sequence is CASSLLVGQGVYYEQYF. Written as DNA, the CDR3 is TGTGCCAGCAGTTTATTAGTGGGACAGGGGGTTTACTACGAGCAGTACTTC. The genes are TRBV27 and TRBJ2-5, with 11 bases lining up with TRBD1. Matching the DNA end better, TRBJ2-7 makes the J call doubtful. This CDR3 region has 17 residues. Germline loops: CDR1 MNHEY, CDR2 SMNVEV (reference sequence).